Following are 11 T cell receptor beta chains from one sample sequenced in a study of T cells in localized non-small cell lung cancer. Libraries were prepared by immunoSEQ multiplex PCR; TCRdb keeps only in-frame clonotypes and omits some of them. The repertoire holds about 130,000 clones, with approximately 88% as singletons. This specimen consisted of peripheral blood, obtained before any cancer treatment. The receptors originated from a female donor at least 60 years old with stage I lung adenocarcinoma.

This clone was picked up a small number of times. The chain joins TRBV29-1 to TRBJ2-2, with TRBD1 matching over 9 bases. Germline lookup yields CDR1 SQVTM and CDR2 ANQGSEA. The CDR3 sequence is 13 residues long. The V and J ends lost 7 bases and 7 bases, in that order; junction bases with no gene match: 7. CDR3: CSARTGAGGELFF. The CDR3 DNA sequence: TGCAGCGCCAGGACAGGGGCGGGCGGGGAGCTGTTTTTT.

The CDR3 DNA is TGTGCCAGCAGCGTAGGAAGTACAGGGGTGGGAGGCACTGAAGCTTTCTTT. Its protein is CASSVGSTGVGGTEAFF. This chain connects TRBV9 to TRBJ1-1; 7 bases fit TRBD1. V was clipped by 0 bases and J by 4 bases; unmatched bases: 12. The length of the CDR3 is 17 residues. Germline V gene data show CDR1 as SGDLS and CDR2 as YYNGEE.

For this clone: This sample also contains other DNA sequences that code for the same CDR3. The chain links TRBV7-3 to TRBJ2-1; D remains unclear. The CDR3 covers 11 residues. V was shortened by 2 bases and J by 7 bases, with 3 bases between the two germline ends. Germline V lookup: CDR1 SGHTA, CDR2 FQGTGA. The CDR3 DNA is TGTGCCAGCAGCTTAGGGAATGAGCAGTTCTTC. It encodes CASSLGNEQFF.

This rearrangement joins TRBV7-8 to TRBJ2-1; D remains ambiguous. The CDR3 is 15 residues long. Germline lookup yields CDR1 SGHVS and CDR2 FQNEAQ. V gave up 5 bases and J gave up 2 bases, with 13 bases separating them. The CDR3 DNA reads TGTGCCAGCAGCGCAACCCTTAGCACCTACAATGAGCAGTTCTTC. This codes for CASSATLSTYNEQFF.

The CDR3 sequence is CASSEEGWTYEQYF. For the CDR3, the DNA is TGTGCCAGCAGTGAAGAGGGGTGGACCTACGAGCAGTACTTC. This chain links TRBV6-1 with TRBJ2-7, with D perhaps TRBD1 (5 bases). Germline V gives CDR1 MNHNS, CDR2 SASEGT. Trimming removed 1 base at V and 2 bases at J, with 9 bases between. This CDR3 has 14 amino acids.

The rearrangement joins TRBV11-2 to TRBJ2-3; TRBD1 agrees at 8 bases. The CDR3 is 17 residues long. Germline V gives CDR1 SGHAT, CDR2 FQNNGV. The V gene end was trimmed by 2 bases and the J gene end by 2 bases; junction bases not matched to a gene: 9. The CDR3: CASSLRQGAMYTDTQYF. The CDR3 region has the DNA TGTGCCAGCAGCTTACGTCAGGGGGCGATGTACACAGATACGCAGTATTTT.

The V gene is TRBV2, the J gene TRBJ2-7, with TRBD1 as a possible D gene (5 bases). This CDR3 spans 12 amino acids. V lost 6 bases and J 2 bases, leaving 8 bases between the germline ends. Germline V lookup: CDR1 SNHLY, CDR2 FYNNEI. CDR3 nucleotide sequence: TGTGCCAGCAGGGACAACCCCTACGAGCAGTACTTC. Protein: CASRDNPYEQYF.

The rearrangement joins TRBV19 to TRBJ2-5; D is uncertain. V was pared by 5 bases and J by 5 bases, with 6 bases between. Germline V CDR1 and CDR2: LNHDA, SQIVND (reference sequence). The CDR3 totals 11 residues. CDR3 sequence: CASSWSETQYF. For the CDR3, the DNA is TGTGCCAGTAGTTGGTCTGAGACCCAGTACTTC.

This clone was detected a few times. DNA of the CDR3: TGTGCCAGCTCACCTAGAGTAGGAAGTGGCGGCTACGAGCAGTACTTC. Protein product: CASSPRVGSGGYEQYF. This chain links TRBV18 with TRBJ2-7; D uncertain. This CDR3 is built from 16 residues. Germline CDR1 KGHSH, CDR2 LQKENI. Trimming took 3 bases from V and 3 from J, leaving 18 bases between them.

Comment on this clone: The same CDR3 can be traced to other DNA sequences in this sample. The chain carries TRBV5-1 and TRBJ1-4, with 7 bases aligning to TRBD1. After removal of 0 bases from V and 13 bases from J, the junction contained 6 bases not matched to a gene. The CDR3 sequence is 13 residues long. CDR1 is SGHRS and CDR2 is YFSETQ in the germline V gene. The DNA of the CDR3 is TGCGCCAGCAGCTTGGGCAGGGGGAGTCTACTGTTTTTT. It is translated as CASSLGRGSLLFF.

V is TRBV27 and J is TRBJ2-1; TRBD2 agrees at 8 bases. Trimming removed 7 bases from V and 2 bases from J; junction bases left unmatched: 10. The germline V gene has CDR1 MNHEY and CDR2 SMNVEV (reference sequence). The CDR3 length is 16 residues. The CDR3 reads CASNPPGGVAYNEQFF. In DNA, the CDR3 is TGTGCCAGCAATCCGCCCGGGGGGGTTGCCTACAATGAGCAGTTCTTC.